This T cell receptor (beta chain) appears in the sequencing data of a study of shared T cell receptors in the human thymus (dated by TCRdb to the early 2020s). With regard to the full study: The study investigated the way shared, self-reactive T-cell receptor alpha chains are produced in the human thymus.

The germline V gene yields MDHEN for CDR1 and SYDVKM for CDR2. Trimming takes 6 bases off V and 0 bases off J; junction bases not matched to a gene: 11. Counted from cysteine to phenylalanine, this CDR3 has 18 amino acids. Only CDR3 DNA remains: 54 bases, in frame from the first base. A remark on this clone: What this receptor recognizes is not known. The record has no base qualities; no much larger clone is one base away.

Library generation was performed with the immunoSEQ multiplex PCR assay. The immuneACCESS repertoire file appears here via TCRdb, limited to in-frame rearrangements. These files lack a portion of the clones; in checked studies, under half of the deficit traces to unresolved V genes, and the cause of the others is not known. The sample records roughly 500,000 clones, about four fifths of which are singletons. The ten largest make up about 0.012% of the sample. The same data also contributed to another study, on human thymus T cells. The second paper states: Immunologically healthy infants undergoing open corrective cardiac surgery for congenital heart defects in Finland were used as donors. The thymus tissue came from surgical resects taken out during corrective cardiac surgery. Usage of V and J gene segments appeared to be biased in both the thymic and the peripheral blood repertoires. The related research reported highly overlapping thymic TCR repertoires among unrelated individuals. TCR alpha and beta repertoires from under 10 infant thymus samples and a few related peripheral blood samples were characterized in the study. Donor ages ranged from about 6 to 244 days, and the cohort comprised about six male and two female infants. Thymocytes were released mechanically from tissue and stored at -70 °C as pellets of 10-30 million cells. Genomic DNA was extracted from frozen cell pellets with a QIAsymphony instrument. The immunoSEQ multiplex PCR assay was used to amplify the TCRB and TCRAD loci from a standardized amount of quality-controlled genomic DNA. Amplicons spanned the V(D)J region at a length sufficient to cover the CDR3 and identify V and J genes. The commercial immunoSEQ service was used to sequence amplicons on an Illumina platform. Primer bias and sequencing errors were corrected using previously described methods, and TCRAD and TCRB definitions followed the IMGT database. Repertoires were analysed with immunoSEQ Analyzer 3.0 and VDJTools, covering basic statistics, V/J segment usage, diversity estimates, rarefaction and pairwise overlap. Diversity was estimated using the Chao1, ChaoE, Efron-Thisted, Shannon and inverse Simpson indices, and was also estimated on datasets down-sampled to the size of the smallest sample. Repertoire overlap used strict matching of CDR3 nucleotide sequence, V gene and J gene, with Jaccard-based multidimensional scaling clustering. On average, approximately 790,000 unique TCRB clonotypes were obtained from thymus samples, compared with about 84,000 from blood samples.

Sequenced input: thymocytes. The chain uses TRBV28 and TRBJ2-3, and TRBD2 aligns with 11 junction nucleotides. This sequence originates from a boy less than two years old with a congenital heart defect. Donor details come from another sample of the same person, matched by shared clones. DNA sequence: TGTGCCAGCAGGTGCGGGACTAGCGGAAGACAAAGCACAGATACGCAGTATTTT. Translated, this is CASRCGTSGRQSTDTQYF.